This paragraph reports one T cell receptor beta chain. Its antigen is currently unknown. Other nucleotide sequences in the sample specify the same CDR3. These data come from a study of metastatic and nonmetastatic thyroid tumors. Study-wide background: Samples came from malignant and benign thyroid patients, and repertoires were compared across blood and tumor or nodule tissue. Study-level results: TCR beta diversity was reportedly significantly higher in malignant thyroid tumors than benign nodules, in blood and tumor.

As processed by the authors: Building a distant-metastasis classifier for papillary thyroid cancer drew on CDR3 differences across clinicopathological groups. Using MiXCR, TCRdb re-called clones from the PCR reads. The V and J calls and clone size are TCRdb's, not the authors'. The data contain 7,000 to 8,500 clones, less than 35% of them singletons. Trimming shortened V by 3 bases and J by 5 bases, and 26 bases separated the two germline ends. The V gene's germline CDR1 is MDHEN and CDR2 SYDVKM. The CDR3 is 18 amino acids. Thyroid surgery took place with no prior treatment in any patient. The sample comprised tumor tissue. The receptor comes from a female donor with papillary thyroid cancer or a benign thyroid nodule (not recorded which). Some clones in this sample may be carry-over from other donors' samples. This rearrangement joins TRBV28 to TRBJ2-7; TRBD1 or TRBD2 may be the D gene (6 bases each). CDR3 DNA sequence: TGTGCCAGCAGTTTTTCCCCATTCCTCAGGGGAGGAAGGAACGAGCAGTACTTC. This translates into CASSFSPFLRGGRNEQYF.